Listed here are 27 T cell receptor beta chains from one sample, sequenced in a study of human T cells and chemical hapten exposure. MiXCR was run by TCRdb on the RACE reads, yielding one entry per CDR3 protein. The repertoire consists of tens of thousands of distinct CDR3 sequences, with approximately 12% occurring once and the leading ten covering approximately 1.9%. Documented time point: pre-sensitization, week 0. Indicated treatment: therapeutic diphenylcyclopropenone sensitization with weekly scalp DPC. Extraction yielded total RNA from whole blood (unfractionated). The specimen comprised whole blood, sampled in connection with sensitization to the hapten diphenylcyclopropenone (DPC). Receptor source: a woman between 40 and 55 years old with alopecia areata. Some clones in this sample may be carry-over from other donors' samples.

This clonotype was seen repeatedly, ten times or more. CDR3 sequence: CASSFLGEQPQHF. The CDR3 coding sequence is TGTGCCAGCAGTTTTTTGGGGGAGCAGCCCCAGCATTTT. The V gene is TRBV27, the J gene TRBJ1-5; TRBD1 might be the D (5 bases). The CDR3 contains 13 residues. V dropped 3 bases and J dropped 7 bases, with 10 bases sitting between them. Germline V lookup: CDR1 MNHEY, CDR2 SMNVEV (reference sequence).

Turning to this clonotype: A much larger clone lies one base from this, so it may be a read error. This rearrangement joins TRBV27 to TRBJ2-2; D tentatively reads TRBD1 or TRBD2 (5 bases each). The CDR3 has 15 residues. Germline V gene lookup returns CDR1 MNHEY and CDR2 SMNVEV (reference sequence). Trimming left V 3 bases short and J 4 bases short, with 12 bases between. This CDR3 reads CASSFRDGTTGELFF. As DNA, the CDR3 is TGTGCCAGCAGTTTCCGGGACGGTACCACCGGGGAGCTGTTTTTT.

This clonotype was found many times. CDR3: CSARDTSGSDEQFF. The CDR3 nucleotides are TGCAGTGCTAGAGATACTAGCGGGAGCGATGAGCAGTTCTTC. The genes are TRBV20-1 and TRBJ2-1, with 11 nucleotides matching TRBD2. Trimming at V came to 0 bases and at J to 8 bases, leaving 3 bases not matched to a gene. Germline V CDR1 and CDR2: DFQATT, SNEGSKA (reference sequence). The CDR3 is 14 residues long.

The chain employs TRBV11-2 and TRBJ2-1, with D hard to call. This CDR3 has 13 residues. Trimming cost V 2 bases and J 8 bases, with 10 bases left between them. CDR1 and CDR2 (germline): SGHAT, FQNNGV. The chain's CDR3 is CASSLRVSDEQFF. The CDR3 bases are TGTGCCAGCAGCTTAAGGGTTTCGGATGAGCAGTTCTTC.

This clonotype was seen at least ten times. CDR3 amino acids: CASSPSTGNISPLHF. DNA of the CDR3: TGTGCCAGCAGCCCATCGACAGGGAATATATCACCCCTCCACTTT. The rearrangement links TRBV6-5 to TRBJ1-6, with TRBD1 identical over 7 bases. J was trimmed by 10 bases and V by 6 bases; bases with no gene match: 12. The germline CDR1 and CDR2 sequences are MNHEY and SVGAGI. The CDR3 length is 15 residues.

The rearrangement joins TRBV27 to TRBJ2-1, with D uncertain. CDR3 length: 19 residues. With 1 base removed from V and 0 bases from J, the gap between germline ends came to 19 bases. Germline-derived CDR1 and CDR2 are MNHEY and SMNVEV (reference sequence). CDR3 in DNA: TGTGCCAGCAGTTTATTACCGGTAGCAGTATTGAGCTCCTACAATGAGCAGTTCTTC. It encodes CASSLLPVAVLSSYNEQFF.

This clonotype has at least ten counts. The V call is TRBV18, the J call TRBJ2-6; TRBD1 might be the D (6 bases). Deletions cut 4 bases from V and 0 bases from J, with 13 bases between. CDR3 length: 17 residues. The germline V gene has CDR1 KGHSH and CDR2 LQKENI. CDR3 in DNA: TGTGCCAGCTCACTCCGGACAGTGAGCTCTGGGGCCAACGTCCTGACTTTC. It codes for CASSLRTVSSGANVLTF.

In its sample, this clonotype was seen many times. The gene calls are TRBV7-2 and TRBJ1-1; TRBD1 might be the D (6 bases). The CDR3 sequence is 13 residues long. Germline-derived CDR1 and CDR2 are SGHTA and FQGNSA. V lost 3 bases, J lost 6 bases, and 11 bases lay in between. The CDR3 reads CASSFGEGAEAFF. Written as DNA, the CDR3 is TGTGCCAGCAGCTTCGGGGAGGGGGCTGAAGCTTTCTTT.

This clonotype occurred many times. The chain joins TRBV5-4 to TRBJ1-3, with D unclear. Trimming removed 1 base at V and 4 bases at J, with 9 bases between. The CDR3 is made up of 14 amino acids. CDR1 and CDR2 from the germline V gene are SGHNT and YYREEE (reference sequence). CDR3 region: CASSLTLGGNTIYF. The DNA of the CDR3 is TGTGCCAGCAGCTTGACTCTAGGGGGAAACACCATATATTTT.

This clonotype was detected ten times or more. The chain couples TRBV28 to TRBJ2-1; 8 bases line up with TRBD2. Germline CDR1 reads MDHEN; CDR2 reads SYDVKM. The CDR3 consists of 15 residues. The ends lost 6 bases at V and 2 bases at J; junction bases unmatched: 6. Here the CDR3 reads CASRSSGPTYNEQFF. The DNA of the CDR3 is TGTGCCAGCAGGTCTAGCGGGCCTACCTACAATGAGCAGTTCTTC.

This clonotype was picked up many times. CDR3 coding DNA: TGCGCCAGCAGCCCCCTCCCGACTAGCGCCACAGATACGCAGTATTTT. The encoded protein is CASSPLPTSATDTQYF. This chain uses TRBV5-1 with TRBJ2-3; 8 bases fit TRBD2. With 4 bases clipped from V and 2 bases from J, the junction kept 9 bases outside the gene matches. Germline CDR1 is SGHRS and CDR2 is YFSETQ. This CDR3 is built from 16 residues.

This clonotype has only a few counts. The chain has TRBV7-9 and TRBJ1-1; a possible D gene is TRBD1 (5 bases). Trimming shortened V by 5 bases and J by 7 bases, and 11 bases separated the two germline ends. CDR1 is SEHNR and CDR2 is FQNEAQ in the germline V gene (reference sequence). This CDR3 is built from 12 residues. CDR3 coding DNA: TGTGCCAGCAGCCAGTCGACAGATGAAGCTTTCTTT. It codes for CASSQSTDEAFF.

This clonotype was picked up many times. The gene calls are TRBV7-2 and TRBJ2-7; possible D gene TRBD2, 6 bases. The CDR3 runs 13 residues. The V end was cut by 10 bases, the J end by 4 bases, with 17 bases between. Germline values: CDR1 SGHTA, CDR2 FQGNSA. CDR3 loop: CATRRRGWYEQYF. CDR3 DNA: TGTGCCACCCGCCGGCGGGGTTGGTACGAGCAGTACTTC.

This clonotype has a count of ten or more. The CDR3 loop reads CASTSTDTQYF. The CDR3 nucleotides are TGTGCCAGCACGAGTACAGATACGCAGTATTTT. This chain uses TRBV2 with TRBJ2-3; the D is unclear. The CDR3 is made up of 11 amino acids. The ends were cut back, 7 bases at V and 3 bases at J, with 5 bases in the middle. Germline-derived CDR1 and CDR2 are SNHLY and FYNNEI.

The J gene is TRBJ1-2, the V gene TRBV29-1; TRBD1 might be the D (6 bases). Trimming removed 4 bases at V and 3 bases at J, with 12 bases between. This CDR3 comprises 13 residues. Germline V CDR1 and CDR2: SQVTM, ANQGSEA. Here the CDR3 DNA reads TGCAGCGTTGTGCCCCAGGGGCACTATGGCTACACCTTC. Its translation: CSVVPQGHYGYTF.

This clonotype was seen only a few times. The chain uses TRBV3-1 and TRBJ1-1; no reliable D call. Germline V gene lookup returns CDR1 LGHDT and CDR2 YNNKEL (reference sequence). Between the trimmed V and J ends, which lost 2 bases and 7 bases, there was a span of 11 bases. The CDR3 spans 13 residues. The CDR3 DNA reads TGTGCCAGCAGCCAATCAGGCTTGCGTGAAGCTTTCTTT. It codes for CASSQSGLREAFF.

This clonotype was counted ten times or more. V and J are TRBV6-2 or TRBV6-3 and TRBJ2-3, with unresolved D. Trimming cost V 1 base and J 2 bases, with 13 bases left between them. CDR3 length: 16 amino acids. The germline V gene encodes CDR1 MNHEY and CDR2 SVGEGT. The CDR3 reads CASSYFEDGLTDTQYF. For the CDR3, the DNA is TGTGCCAGCAGTTACTTTGAGGATGGGCTCACAGATACGCAGTATTTT.

This clonotype has a handful of counts. This rearrangement joins TRBV10-2 to TRBJ1-6; D unresolved. Trimming took 7 bases from V and 10 from J, leaving 11 bases between them. The V gene's germline CDR1 is WSHSY and CDR2 SAAADI. The CDR3 length is 12 residues. In DNA, the CDR3 is TGCGCCAGCAAGAAGGGTGACTCACCCCTCCACTTT. Its translation: CASKKGDSPLHF.

This clonotype came up many times. The rearrangement joins TRBV7-9 to TRBJ2-7; TRBD2 is a possible D gene (5 bases). Germline values: CDR1 SEHNR, CDR2 FQNEAQ (reference sequence). This CDR3 region has 16 residues. Between the trimmed V and J ends, which lost 5 bases and 3 bases, there was a span of 20 bases. The CDR3, as DNA: TGTGCCAGCAGCACCTCCAGAGGGAGCAAAAACTACGAGCAGTACTTC. Amino acid sequence: CASSTSRGSKNYEQYF.

The rearrangement joins TRBV6-6 to TRBJ1-5, with a possible D match to TRBD1 (6 bases). Trimming left V 6 bases short and J 4 bases short, with 22 bases between. Germline V gene lookup returns CDR1 MNHNY and CDR2 SVGAGI (reference sequence). The CDR3 is made up of 17 amino acids. The CDR3 loop is CASRRYPIQGWNQPQHF. DNA of the CDR3: TGTGCCAGCAGACGTTACCCGATACAGGGTTGGAATCAGCCCCAGCATTTT.

By sample fraction, this clonotype is medium-sized. The J gene is TRBJ2-5, the V gene TRBV7-2, with D hard to call. Germline V gene lookup returns CDR1 SGHTA and CDR2 FQGNSA. V was pared by 5 bases and J by 1 base, with 14 bases between. This CDR3 region has 15 residues. The CDR3 spells CASSPGPTPQETQYF. The CDR3 DNA follows: TGTGCCAGCAGCCCCGGACCAACCCCCCAAGAGACCCAGTACTTC.

This clonotype was detected many times. The chain has TRBV6-5 and TRBJ2-1; D uncertain. The length of the CDR3 is 11 residues. Germline V CDR1 and CDR2: MNHEY, SVGAGI. V gave up 0 bases and J gave up 9 bases, with 3 bases separating them. In DNA, the CDR3 is TGTGCCAGCAGTTACTCCGGTGAGCAGTTCTTC. The encoded protein is CASSYSGEQFF.

This clonotype was observed many times. The chain recombines TRBV14 with TRBJ2-7; D is unresolved. Germline assignment: CDR1 SGHDN and CDR2 FVKESK. V was cut by 0 bases and J by 6 bases, with 9 bases left in between. This CDR3 spans 13 amino acids. CDR3 loop: CASSQDVTAEQYF. The DNA of the CDR3 is TGTGCCAGCAGCCAAGATGTAACAGCCGAGCAGTACTTC.

This clonotype was seen at least ten times. V is TRBV11-2 and J is TRBJ2-1; D might be TRBD1 or TRBD2, each matching 5 bases. Germline values: CDR1 SGHAT, CDR2 FQNNGV. Trimming cost V 0 bases and J 0 bases, with 12 bases left between them. The CDR3 loop spans 17 amino acids. In nucleotides, the CDR3 is TGTGCCAGCAGCTTAGAGAGGGGCTGGAGCTCCTACAATGAGCAGTTCTTC. Protein sequence: CASSLERGWSSYNEQFF.

This sequence joins TRBV10-3 and TRBJ2-5; D may match TRBD1 or TRBD2 (6 bases each). The CDR3 sequence is 13 residues long. With 6 bases removed from V and 4 bases from J, the gap between germline ends came to 12 bases. The germline V gene has CDR1 ENHRY and CDR2 SYGVKD. CDR3 nucleotide sequence: TGTGCCATCAGCCTGGGGGGCGTAGAGACCCAGTACTTC. Encoded protein: CAISLGGVETQYF.

This clonotype was seen many times. The chain is built from TRBV4-1 and TRBJ2-1; D perhaps matches TRBD2 (6 bases). Germline loops: CDR1 MGHRA, CDR2 YSYEKL. V shed 3 bases and J shed 5 bases, with 17 bases lying between them. The CDR3 has 16 residues. CDR3 amino acids: CASSHPGRRDDNEQFF. CDR3 nucleotides: TGCGCCAGCAGCCATCCCGGGAGAAGGGACGACAATGAGCAGTTCTTC.

This clonotype showed up just a few times. The genes are TRBV29-1 and TRBJ2-7; 14 nucleotides match TRBD2. V shed 0 bases, J shed 4 bases, and the junction held 2 bases outside the gene matches. The CDR3 spans 15 residues. Germline V CDR1 and CDR2: SQVTM, ANQGSEA. DNA for the CDR3: TGCAGCGTTGAAGATCGACTAGCGGGAGGGTACGAGCAGTACTTC. It encodes CSVEDRLAGGYEQYF.